The present T cell receptor (beta chain) was sequenced within a study of post-analysis software for immune sequencing data (dated by TCRdb to between 2014 and 2017). Study-level background: The recorded disease courses included relapsing-remitting, secondary progressive and progressive-relapsing multiple sclerosis, and some patients had no subtype annotation. The patient repertoires were set against under 13 previously published healthy control repertoires from donors whose ages ranged from roughly 6 to 25 years. A subset of samples was prepared in parallel using single-end sample barcoding, then pooled and co-amplified after Illumina adapter ligation. The paper as a whole reports these results and caveats: The multiple sclerosis patient group was slightly younger than the control group. Normalized Chao1 diversity was significantly lower in multiple sclerosis patients than controls, suggesting substantial peripheral T-cell clonal expansion. About 5 TRBV segments, including TRBV5-6, TRBV5-1 and TRBV20-1, were significantly more frequent in patients than controls. Direct clustering with F measure showed strong co-clustering of samples prepared in the same batch, prompting a batch-effect correction.

Preparation of the library involved PCR. Reads for this sample came from an Illumina HiSeq 2500. To reduce PCR and sequencing biases, unique molecular identifiers were incorporated into the TCR beta cDNA libraries. Every 1 to 10 million input T cells yielded approximately 500,000 cDNA molecules, meaning each molecule approximated one T cell. The patient libraries were prepared and sequenced using the same protocol as the earlier healthy control dataset. Within a given batch, samples were prepared together, multiplexed and sequenced on the same HiSeq lane. Concerning the study's data processing: Raw barcoded reads were processed with MIGEC, discarding single-read molecular identifier groups before consensus assembly and CDR3 extraction. Clonotype tables were post-analysed with VDJtools, normalizing diversity by down-sampling all datasets to the smallest sample size. In repertoire overlap clustering, CDR3 amino acid sequences, but not nucleotide sequences, were matched to correct batch-related cross-sample contamination. TCRdb's own reprocessing of the public reads used fastp at Q25 and MiXCR and kept productive beta chains. Entries that share a CDR3 protein sequence are merged under the most common genes and DNA. The V and J calls come from TCRdb's annotation, not from the publication. For this sample there are about 540,000 distinct CDR3 sequences; approximately 31% appear just once. The top ten clonotypes cover approximately 5.4% of the sample.

The CDR3, cysteine through phenylalanine, is 15 amino acids long. CDR3 DNA is the only sequence kept; it has 45 bases, read in frame from the first base. For this chain, trimming is 3 bases at the V end and 7 bases at the J end, and the number of junction bases without a gene match is 8. According to the germline V gene, CDR1 reads SGHDT and CDR2 reads YYEEEE. TCR beta repertoires were profiled from peripheral blood of 10 to 15 young patients with multiple sclerosis to demonstrate the VDJtools post-analysis software. The multiple sclerosis patients were children and adolescents between roughly 6 and 17 years of age. Comment on this clonotype: The antigen this receptor binds is unknown. No base qualities exist here, and no much larger clone lies one base off it.

This TCR was sampled from a girl aged 2-17 years with multiple sclerosis. The chain joins TRBV5-6 to TRBJ1-4; 8 central nucleotides agree with TRBD1. Source material: blood. The sequenced DNA: TGTGCCAGCAGCTCTACCGGGACAGGATTTGAAAAACTGTTTTTT. It is translated as CASSSTGTGFEKLFF.